The sequence of this T cell receptor beta chain was determined in a study of a mutant IDH1 vaccine in newly diagnosed glioma (dated by TCRdb to 2020 to 2023). Regarding the study in general: Patients were given eight vaccinations, in weeks 1, 3, 5, 7, 11, 15, 19 and 23, which matched visits V03 through V10. Longitudinal TCRB deep sequencing was performed for approximately 24 treated patients wherever samples were available for exploratory analyses. Peripheral blood was drawn at six visits: V03 (baseline), V05, V07, V10, V12 and V13. Before enrollment, most patients had been given radiochemotherapy with temozolomide as standard therapy, while the rest had received either radiotherapy alone or temozolomide alone. Of the 25 to 35 treated patients, about 62% were male and approximately 38% were female, and a mean age of roughly 40 years was recorded. Vaccination began 4-6 weeks after radiotherapy alone, or alongside temozolomide cycles in the chemotherapy-containing groups.

The time point label on this specimen signifies: week 23, last vaccination. Each vaccine dose was 300 ug of a 20-mer mutant IDH1 peptide in Montanide, given subcutaneously with topical imiquimod. Donors had newly diagnosed WHO grade 3 or 4 IDH1-mutant astrocytomas with loss of nuclear ATRX. The samples were drawn from NOA16, a multicentre, single-arm, open-label phase I trial in Germany that tested a mutant IDH1 peptide vaccine in humans for the first time. The DNeasy Blood and Tissue Kit was used to extract genomic DNA from EDTA blood for TCRB sequencing. The CDR3 contains 15 residues, cysteine and phenylalanine counted. The DNA shown is the 45-base CDR3, in frame from base 1. The V and J ends are trimmed by 5 bases and 3 bases, leaving 16 bases between them. According to the germline V gene, CDR1 reads SGHTA and CDR2 reads FQGNSA. Library creation used the immunoSEQ multiplex PCR assay. The hsTCRB Kit was used according to the manufacturer's protocol to amplify rearranged TCR beta chain sequences. An Illumina MiSeq was used to sequence the TCRB libraries. In the authors' own workflow: Demultiplexing, trimming and gene mapping were performed with the kit vendor's proprietary platform. The immuneACCESS repertoire file appears here via TCRdb, limited to in-frame rearrangements. These files lack a portion of the clones; in checked studies, under half of the deficit traces to unresolved V genes, and the cause of the others is not known. That table gives V, J and clone size, and the DNA gave D and trimming. The sample table records about 40,000 clones; around four fifths of these occur just once. The ten largest clones represent more than 4.5% of the sample.

What the work shows at the level of the full study, not this receptor alone: Changes in the top peripheral T cell clonotypes picked up by TCRB sequencing did not appear to be linked to pseudoprogression. Vaccine-induced immune responses across multiple MHC alleles were detected in 85% to 95% of patients. The authors noted that analyses of patient blood samples could not be reproduced because of sample limitations. Selection of PBMC samples for TCRB deep sequencing was based on availability.

On this clone itself: What antigen it recognizes has not been identified. The input lacks base qualities; no much larger clone sits a single base away.

The sequence derives from a man in his forties or fifties with glioma. Recombination connected TRBV7-2 to TRBJ1-1; the D gene is perhaps TRBD1, on 5 matching bases. Sequenced material: PBMCs, taken from a glioma patient whose treatment included an IDH1 peptide vaccine. CDR3 protein: CASSPAGDRDTEAFF. The sequenced DNA is TGTGCCAGCAGCCCGGCGGGGGATCGGGACACTGAAGCTTTCTTT.